One T cell receptor (beta chain) is described in this entry. Method: immunoSEQ multiplex PCR; TCRdb's copy keeps in-frame clones and lacks some. The sample yields roughly 87,000 clones, roughly 90% seen once. The record originates from a study of technical replicates of blood from four donors. Material: T cells isolated from PBMCs. This clonotype originated in a human donor in good health.

Written as DNA, the CDR3 is TGCAGTGCTAAAAGAGACTACGAGCAGTACTTC. Its translation: CSAKRDYEQYF. V usage is TRBV20-1 and J usage is TRBJ2-7; no definite D call. V lost 4 bases, J lost 3 bases, and 7 bases lay in between. The CDR3 runs 11 residues. CDR1 DFQATT and CDR2 SNEGSKA come from the germline V gene (reference sequence).